This T cell receptor beta chain was observed in a study of shared T cell receptors in the human thymus. Germline CDR1 is MGHDK and CDR2 is SYGVNS. The CDR3 contains 16 residues. The V and J ends lost 4 bases and 0 bases, in that order; junction bases with no gene match: 2. TCRdb keeps only in-frame clones here, not all; method: immunoSEQ multiplex PCR. The table includes 500,000 to 750,000 clones, 88% detected once. These same data were also listed under a study on human thymus T cells.

The source is a boy younger than two with a congenital heart defect. The material sequenced was thymocytes. The rearrangement uses TRBV25-1 and TRBJ1-4; 10 nucleotides align to TRBD1. CDR3 protein: CASSGTGGATNEKLFF. The CDR3 DNA sequence: TGTGCCAGCAGTGGGACAGGGGGTGCAACTAATGAAAAACTGTTTTTT. Full variable domain (remainder filled in from reference TRBV25-1 and TRBJ1-4): EADIYQTPRYLVIGTGKKITLECSQTMGHDKMYWYQQDPGMELHLIHYSYGVNSTEKGDLSSESTVSRIRTEHFPLTLESARPSHTSQYLCASSGTGGATNEKLFFGSGTQLSVL.